A selection of T cell receptor beta chains follows, all from one sample in a study of T cells in Graves' hyperthyroidism and ophthalmopathy. Each CDR3 protein is one row after TCRdb ran MiXCR on the multiplex PCR reads. The sample holds approximately 400,000 distinct CDR3 sequences, around 14% seen once. The sequencing input was blood. Receptors originate from a woman aged 55 to 70 with Graves' hyperthyroidism. Both conserved end residues are part of each CDR3. A D gene is named only where the DNA matches it firmly. Part of the rows lack a size; the others show once, few, many or a class for expanded clones.

D: TRBD1
J: TRBJ2-4
size: few
V: TRBV7-3
CDR3: CASFSKASGGDDIQYF
DNA: TGTGCCAGCTTTTCAAAGGCCTCAGGGGGCGATGACATTCAGTACTTC

D: .
J: TRBJ2-6
size: .
V: TRBV19
CDR3: CASRTAGRLSGANVLTF
DNA: TGTGCCAGTAGAACAGCGGGTCGGCTGTCTGGGGCCAACGTCCTGACTTTC

D: .
J: TRBJ2-3
size: many
V: TRBV2
CDR3: CASRNRDGNTDTQYF
DNA: TGTGCCAGCAGGAACCGGGACGGGAACACAGATACGCAGTATTTT

D: .
J: TRBJ2-5
size: many
V: TRBV20-1
CDR3: CSARAQETQYF
DNA: TGCAGTGCTAGAGCTCAAGAGACCCAGTACTTC

D: TRBD1
J: TRBJ1-1
size: many
V: TRBV10-2
CDR3: CASSYHRGRMNTEAFF
DNA: TGCGCCAGCAGTTACCACAGGGGGAGGATGAACACTGAAGCTTTCTTT

D: TRBD2
J: TRBJ2-1
size: .
V: TRBV5-1
CDR3: CASSLTSGRQNEQFF
DNA: TGCGCCAGCAGCCTGACTAGCGGGAGACAGAATGAGCAGTTCTTC

D: .
J: TRBJ1-1
size: many
V: TRBV2
CDR3: CASIMGTEAFF
DNA: TGTGCCAGCATAATGGGGACTGAAGCTTTCTTT

D: .
J: TRBJ2-1
size: many
V: TRBV13
CDR3: CASSSQIQGNEQFF
DNA: TGTGCCAGCAGCTCCCAGATTCAGGGCAATGAGCAGTTCTTC

D: TRBD1
J: TRBJ2-2
size: .
V: TRBV2
CDR3: CASIQDRANTGELFF
DNA: TGTGCCAGCATCCAGGACAGGGCGAACACCGGGGAGCTGTTTTTT

D: .
J: TRBJ2-7
size: many
V: TRBV28
CDR3: CASQNAFYEQYF
DNA: TGTGCCAGCCAGAACGCTTTCTACGAGCAGTACTTC

D: TRBD2
J: TRBJ2-2
size: many
V: TRBV20-1
CDR3: CSANPLAGATGELFF
DNA: TGCAGTGCTAACCCACTAGCGGGAGCTACCGGGGAGCTGTTTTTT

D: .
J: TRBJ2-3
size: .
V: TRBV28
CDR3: CASSPTFSVPGTDTQYF
DNA: TGTGCCAGCAGCCCTACCTTTTCGGTTCCCGGCACAGATACGCAGTATTTT

D: .
J: TRBJ2-5
size: .
V: TRBV4-1
CDR3: CASSQDLTGGHQETQYF
DNA: TGCGCCAGCAGCCAAGATTTGACAGGCGGCCACCAAGAGACCCAGTACTTC

D: TRBD1
J: TRBJ1-2
size: many
V: TRBV10-3
CDR3: CAISETPGQGVLGYTF
DNA: TGTGCCATCAGCGAGACTCCGGGACAGGGGGTTTTGGGCTACACCTTC

D: .
J: TRBJ1-1
size: many
V: TRBV2
CDR3: CASSDLGFSDTEAFF
DNA: TGTGCCAGCAGTGACCTTGGGTTTTCTGACACTGAAGCTTTCTTT

D: .
J: TRBJ2-1
size: .
V: TRBV6-1
CDR3: CASTQGNEQFF
DNA: TGTGCCAGCACTCAGGGGAATGAGCAGTTCTTC

D: TRBD2
J: TRBJ2-1
size: many
V: TRBV11-2
CDR3: CASSLVAGATYNEQFF
DNA: TGTGCCAGCAGCTTAGTGGCGGGAGCGACCTACAATGAGCAGTTCTTC

D: TRBD2
J: TRBJ2-7
size: many
V: TRBV5-1
CDR3: CASSLAWLAGTKGEQYF
DNA: TGCGCCAGCAGCTTGGCGTGGCTAGCGGGAACAAAGGGGGAGCAGTACTTC

D: TRBD2
J: TRBJ2-2
size: many
V: TRBV30
CDR3: CAWSWTSGSIGELFF
DNA: TGTGCCTGGAGCTGGACTAGCGGGAGTATCGGGGAGCTGTTTTTT

D: TRBD2
J: TRBJ2-7
size: once
V: TRBV11-2
CDR3: CASSLESSGDYEQYF
DNA: TGTGCCAGCAGCTTAGAAAGTAGCGGGGACTACGAGCAGTACTTC

D: TRBD1
J: TRBJ1-5
size: .
V: TRBV20-1
CDR3: CSARGSGTGELNQPQHF
DNA: TGCAGTGCTAGAGGGTCGGGGACAGGCGAACTCAATCAGCCCCAGCATTTT

D: TRBD2
J: TRBJ2-5
size: many
V: TRBV10-1
CDR3: CASSSGTTETQYF
DNA: TGCGCCAGTTCTAGCGGGACTACGGAGACCCAGTACTTC

D: .
J: TRBJ2-7
size: many
V: TRBV29-1
CDR3: CSASVQVSYEQYF
DNA: TGCAGCGCTTCGGTGCAAGTCTCCTACGAGCAGTACTTC

D: .
J: TRBJ2-3
size: many
V: TRBV2
CDR3: CASRGQGTDTQYF
DNA: TGTGCCAGCCGAGGGCAGGGCACAGATACGCAGTATTTT

D: .
J: TRBJ2-3
size: many
V: TRBV29-1
CDR3: CSVVYTFTDTQYF
DNA: TGCAGCGTTGTGTATACCTTCACAGATACGCAGTATTTT

D: .
J: TRBJ2-7
size: many
V: TRBV11-2
CDR3: CASSLVSGKYEQYF
DNA: TGTGCCAGCAGCTTAGTATCCGGGAAGTACGAGCAGTACTTC

D: .
J: TRBJ1-2
size: .
V: TRBV5-1
CDR3: CASSLEGLSNYGYTF
DNA: TGCGCCAGCAGCTTGGAGGGCTTATCTAACTATGGCTACACCTTC

D: .
J: TRBJ1-1
size: few
V: TRBV4-1
CDR3: CASRRGPTMNTEAFF
DNA: TGCGCCAGCAGACGCGGCCCAACCATGAACACTGAAGCTTTCTTT

D: .
J: TRBJ2-3
size: many
V: TRBV28
CDR3: CASGSTVTSTDTQYF
DNA: TGTGCCAGCGGATCGACAGTGACTAGCACAGATACGCAGTATTTT

D: TRBD1
J: TRBJ1-1
size: many
V: TRBV20-1
CDR3: CSARIFDRANTEAFF
DNA: TGCAGTGCTAGAATTTTCGACAGGGCGAACACTGAAGCTTTCTTT

D: TRBD1
J: TRBJ1-6
size: few
V: TRBV6-1
CDR3: CASSRTGYNSPLHF
DNA: TGTGCCAGCAGTCGGACAGGGTATAATTCACCCCTCCACTTT

D: .
J: TRBJ2-7
size: many
V: TRBV20-1
CDR3: CSAARGGYEQYF
DNA: TGCAGTGCTGCCAGGGGCGGTTACGAGCAGTACTTC

D: .
J: TRBJ2-3
size: .
V: TRBV14
CDR3: CASSPNIGWAGDTQYF
DNA: TGTGCCAGCAGCCCCAACATCGGGTGGGCAGGAGATACGCAGTATTTT

D: .
J: TRBJ2-3
size: many
V: TRBV24-1
CDR3: CATGHFTDTQYF
DNA: TGTGCCACCGGGCACTTCACAGATACGCAGTATTTT

D: TRBD1
J: TRBJ1-4
size: .
V: TRBV7-2
CDR3: CASSPHRGEKLFF
DNA: TGTGCCAGCAGCCCGCACAGGGGAGAAAAACTGTTTTTT

D: TRBD2
J: TRBJ2-5
size: few
V: TRBV28
CDR3: CASSPGLAGGGAQETQYF
DNA: TGTGCCAGCAGTCCGGGACTAGCGGGAGGAGGGGCTCAAGAGACCCAGTACTTC

D: .
J: TRBJ1-4
size: .
V: TRBV14
CDR3: CASSLVPVVREKLFF
DNA: TGTGCCAGCAGCCTCGTCCCCGTCGTACGGGAAAAACTGTTTTTT

D: .
J: TRBJ2-2
size: many
V: TRBV12-3/TRBV12-4
CDR3: CASSPPLREGTGELFF
DNA: TGTGCCAGCAGTCCCCCGTTGCGGGAAGGCACCGGGGAGCTGTTTTTT

D: TRBD1
J: TRBJ1-2
size: many
V: TRBV2
CDR3: CASRRGQNYGYTF
DNA: TGTGCCAGCAGGAGGGGGCAGAACTATGGCTACACCTTC

D: TRBD2
J: TRBJ2-3
size: many
V: TRBV7-3
CDR3: CASSPGTSVTDTQYF
DNA: TGTGCCAGCAGCCCCGGGACTAGCGTCACAGATACGCAGTATTTT

D: .
J: TRBJ2-7
size: once
V: TRBV6-1
CDR3: CASSPSRVTYEQYF
DNA: TGTGCCAGCAGTCCTAGCAGGGTAACCTACGAGCAGTACTTC

D: TRBD2
J: TRBJ2-7
size: many
V: TRBV12-3/TRBV12-4
CDR3: CASSTPGTSGYEQYF
DNA: TGTGCCAGCAGCACTCCCGGGACTAGCGGTTACGAGCAGTACTTC

D: .
J: TRBJ2-7
size: .
V: TRBV7-9
CDR3: CAISMPAAYEQYF
DNA: TGTGCCATCAGCATGCCAGCAGCCTACGAGCAGTACTTC

D: TRBD1
J: TRBJ2-2
size: many
V: TRBV7-9
CDR3: CASSSRDRRNTGELFF
DNA: TGTGCCAGCAGCTCCCGGGACAGGCGAAACACCGGGGAGCTGTTTTTT

D: .
J: TRBJ2-7
size: many
V: TRBV19
CDR3: CASSSQRGSSYEQYF
DNA: TGTGCCAGTAGTTCGCAGAGGGGTAGCTCCTACGAGCAGTACTTC